This T cell receptor (beta chain) was captured in a study of blood T cell repertoires in COVID-19. CDR1 KGHSH and CDR2 LQKENI come from the germline V gene. Unmatched junction bases numbered 7, after V lost 6 bases and J lost 7 bases. The CDR3 runs to 13 residues. Using immunoSEQ multiplex PCR, the repertoire was profiled, and TCRdb retains in-frame clones only, with some absent. The data show roughly 150,000 clones, about 80% seen once. Sequences were obtained from peripheral blood. This rearrangement joins TRBV18 to TRBJ2-5; TRBD1 aligns across 8 bases. This receptor was taken from a man aged 65-85 years with active or convalescent COVID-19. The CDR3 here is CASSSDRAVTQYF. In DNA, the CDR3 is TGTGCCAGCTCTTCGGACAGGGCGGTGACCCAGTACTTC.